This T cell receptor beta chain was recorded in a study of technical replicates of blood from a few donors (dated by TCRdb to about 2017). Library preparation used the immunoSEQ multiplex PCR assay. TCRdb retrieved this table from immuneACCESS and kept in-frame rearrangements only. Not all clones are present; in checked studies, unresolved V genes account for under half, and no reason is known for the remainder. The sample contains around 70,000 clones, 94% of them found a single time. Approximately 0.4% of the sample lies in the top ten. Based on the germline V gene (reference sequence), the CDR1 and CDR2 sequences are PRHDT and FYEKMQ. V and J are trimmed by 5 bases and 4 bases, and the gene matches miss 7 bases of the junction. The CDR3 contains 14 residues, cysteine and phenylalanine counted. Just the 42-base CDR3 DNA is kept, in frame starting at base 1. This clone was found a few times. There is no known antigen for this receptor. Base qualities were left out, and no much larger clone turns up one base away.

The chain was built from TRBV13 and TRBJ1-1, with TRBD1 identical over 7 junction bases. Sequences were obtained from T cells isolated from PBMCs. The sequence was obtained from a human donor in good health. The CDR3 corresponds to CASSLRGLATEAFF. The DNA sequence is given as TGTGCCAGCAGCCTAAGGGGGCTGGCCACTGAAGCTTTCTTT.